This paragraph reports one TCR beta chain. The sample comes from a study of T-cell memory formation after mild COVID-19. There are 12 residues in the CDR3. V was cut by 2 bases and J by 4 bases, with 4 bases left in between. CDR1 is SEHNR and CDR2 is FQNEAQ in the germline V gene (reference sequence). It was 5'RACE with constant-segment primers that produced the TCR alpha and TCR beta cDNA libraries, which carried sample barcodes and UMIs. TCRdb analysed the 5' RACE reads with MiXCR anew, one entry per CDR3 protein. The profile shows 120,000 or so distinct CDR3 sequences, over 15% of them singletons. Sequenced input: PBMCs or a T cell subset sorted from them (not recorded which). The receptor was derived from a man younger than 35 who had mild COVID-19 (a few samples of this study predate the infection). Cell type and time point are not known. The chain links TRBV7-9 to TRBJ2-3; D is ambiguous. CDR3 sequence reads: CASSLISDTQYF. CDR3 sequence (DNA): TGTGCCAGCAGCTTAATATCAGATACGCAGTATTTT.